The text below deals with one T cell receptor beta chain. What it binds is not known. The assay was immunoSEQ multiplex PCR, and TCRdb's table has in-frame clones only and misses some. Here the sample spans about 68,000 clones, 80% to 95% being singletons. This entry is derived from a study of T cell clones after liver transplantation. At the level of the study: Immunosuppression withdrawal was tried within 2 years after liver transplantation in this trial. Study observations and caveats: Compared with third party-reactive sequences, donor-reactive ones declined more, independent of withdrawal success. Post-transplant, graft-donor-reactive CD4 TCRbeta sequences in blood dropped significantly in 5 of 8 subjects. In two subjects, few donor cells limited the measurable donor-reactive repertoire.

V was cut by 2 bases and J by 6 bases, with 10 bases left in between. The CDR3 sequence is 13 residues long. The germline gives CDR1 SGDLS, CDR2 YYNGEE. The source material was CD4+ T cells from blood, sampled about 26 months after liver transplant. The clonotype originates from a human patient who received a liver transplant. The graft donor may account for some of the T cells. The chain uses TRBV9 and TRBJ2-3; D gene unclear. As DNA, the CDR3 is TGTGCCAGCAGCGTGAAGGATCAGGATACGCAGTATTTT. Amino acid sequence: CASSVKDQDTQYF.